This TCR beta chain comes out of a study of T cell responses to AZD1222 COVID-19 vaccine. General observations from the study: There were mostly white British donors and more females than males, and clonal diversity was possibly underestimated.

About this clone itself: Its antigen is undetermined.

Some clones are missing from TCRdb's copy, which holds only in-frame ones; the method was immunoSEQ multiplex PCR. Among 70,000 or so clones, over 60% were seen once, and the ten largest hold over 10%. The TCR originated in an adult in good health. The material was peripheral blood, obtained on day 0 of AZD1222 vaccination.

The CDR3 here is CASSELGVWGTEAFF. For the CDR3, the DNA is TGCGCCAGCAGTGAGTTGGGCGTTTGGGGGACTGAAGCTTTCTTT. The J gene is TRBJ1-1, the V gene TRBV10-2, with D possibly matching TRBD1 (5 bases). Germline V CDR1 and CDR2: WSHSY, SAAADI. The germline V and J ends were trimmed by 1 base and 5 bases, with 14 bases remaining between them. This CDR3 is 15 amino acids long.